The clone carrying this T cell receptor beta chain was seen ten or more times. Its antigen is undetermined. The sample is drawn from a study of T cells in Graves' hyperthyroidism and ophthalmopathy. Findings and limits, study-wide: Most clonotypes that expanded in the thyroid above 0.001 also showed up in blood.

The V gene lost 9 bases and the J gene lost 7 bases, with 22 bases spanning the gap. CDR1 SNHLY and CDR2 FYNNEI come from the germline V gene. This CDR3 has 16 residues. Amplified regions were TCR beta CDR3 sequences from RNA transcripts. An initial round of RT-PCR targeting the TCR CDR3 relied on the HTBI primer set. TCRdb re-derived calls from the multiplex PCR reads in MiXCR, one entry per CDR3 protein. Seen here are about 360,000 distinct CDR3 sequences, around 13% observed once, and the top ten hold 9.2%. Sequencing was carried out using blood. The J gene is TRBJ1-6, the V gene TRBV2; TRBD1 might be the D (6 bases). This receptor was obtained from a woman between 18 and 29 years old with Graves' hyperthyroidism. CDR3: CASTVQGTVGNSPLHF. The CDR3 DNA sequence: TGTGCCAGTACAGTACAGGGTACGGTCGGGAATTCACCCCTCCACTTT.